Each of the 25 T cell receptor beta chains below was sequenced from the same sample in a study of blood T cell repertoires in COVID-19. Profiled with immunoSEQ multiplex PCR; TCRdb holds only in-frame clones, not every one. The sample shows over 95,000 clones, 70% to 80% of them seen only once. Sequenced sample: peripheral blood. These receptor sequences come from a woman aged 80 or over with active or convalescent COVID-19.

The V and J genes are TRBV6-1 and TRBJ1-4; D is possibly TRBD1 (5 bases). The CDR3 runs 14 residues. Per germline, CDR1 MNHNS and CDR2 SASEGT. With 3 bases removed from V and 3 bases from J, the gap between germline ends came to 8 bases. The CDR3 region has the DNA TGTGCCAGCAGTGACAGGGATCCTAATGAAAAACTGTTTTTT. This translates into CASSDRDPNEKLFF.

The rearrangement uses TRBV2 and TRBJ2-5; weak D call: TRBD2 (5 bases). Germline V lookup: CDR1 SNHLY, CDR2 FYNNEI. This CDR3 contains 15 residues. V was trimmed by 6 bases and J by 5 bases, leaving 19 bases between them. The CDR3, as DNA: TGTGCCAGCAGCCCGGGGATCCTTTATCGGGAGACCCAGTACTTC. Translated: CASSPGILYRETQYF.

V gene TRBV2 combines with J gene TRBJ2-1, with a tentative D call TRBD2 (6 bases). The germline V gene encodes CDR1 SNHLY and CDR2 FYNNEI. The germline V and J ends were trimmed by 6 bases and 4 bases, with 16 bases remaining between them. The CDR3 spans 15 residues. CDR3 DNA sequence: TGTGCCAGCAGCGCCGGGACTCCTTCATACAATGAGCAGTTCTTC. It yields the protein CASSAGTPSYNEQFF.

The rearrangement uses TRBV4-1 and TRBJ2-1; TRBD2 agrees at 13 bases. Germline CDR1 reads MGHRA; CDR2 reads YSYEKL. V lost 4 bases, J lost 3 bases, and 9 bases stayed unmatched. The CDR3 loop spans 18 amino acids. CDR3 protein: CASSPTSGRVASYNEQFF. The CDR3 nucleotides are TGCGCCAGCAGCCCCACTAGCGGGAGGGTCGCAAGCTACAATGAGCAGTTCTTC.

This clone was observed a single time. The rearrangement uses TRBV30 and TRBJ2-7, with 14 nucleotides matching TRBD2. The germline gives CDR1 GTSNPN, CDR2 SVGIG (reference sequence). This CDR3 is built from 16 residues. After removal of 1 base from V and 7 bases from J, the junction contained 9 bases not matched to a gene. The CDR3 bases are TGTGCCTGGAGTGGACTAGCGGGAGGGCCTTATCAGGAGCAGTACTTC. The encoded protein is CAWSGLAGGPYQEQYF. Together with reference TRBV30 and TRBJ2-7, the CDR3 gives the full variable domain: SQTIHQWPATLVQPVGSPLSLECTVEGTSNPNLYWYRQAAGRGLQLLFYSVGIGQISSEVPQNLSASRPQDRQFILSSKKLLLSDSGFYLCAWSGLAGGPYQEQYFGPGTRLTVT.

The chain employs TRBV2 and TRBJ2-7; 9 bases map to TRBD2. The V gene end was trimmed by 8 bases and the J gene end by 2 bases; junction bases not matched to a gene: 7. The V gene's germline CDR1 is SNHLY and CDR2 FYNNEI. The CDR3 has 14 residues. The CDR3: CASVAGVGTYEQYF. The CDR3 DNA reads as TGTGCCAGCGTAGCGGGAGTGGGGACCTACGAGCAGTACTTC.

The rearrangement links TRBV7-3 to TRBJ2-7; the D is unclear. CDR1 is SGHTA, CDR2 FQGTGA, per germline. Trimming stripped 2 bases from V and 2 bases from J, with 4 bases between. The CDR3 contains 12 residues. The CDR3 DNA is TGTGCCAGCAGCTTATTCGCCTACGAGCAGTACTTC. Its protein is CASSLFAYEQYF.

About this clone: Mismatch with germline at one junction end may stem from a read error. CDR3 region: CASSPVGGQNSPLHF. The DNA for the CDR3 is TGTGCCAGCAGCCCCGTTGGGGGCCAGAATTCACCCCTCCACTTT. This chain joins TRBV5-1 and TRBJ1-6; a possible D gene is TRBD1 (6 bases). The CDR3 loop spans 15 amino acids. Germline V gene data show CDR1 as SGHRS and CDR2 as YFSETQ.

In DNA form, the CDR3 reads TGTGCCACCAGCAGAACCAGGGGGCGAGCCTCCTATGGCTACACCTTC. It yields the protein CATSRTRGRASYGYTF. V gene TRBV15 combines with J gene TRBJ1-2; the match to TRBD1 covers 8 bases. The CDR3 covers 16 residues. V shed 2 bases and J 4 bases; nucleotides not matched to a gene: 9. In germline, CDR1 is LNHNV, CDR2 YYDKDF (reference sequence).

This chain links TRBV10-3 with TRBJ1-6; D remains ambiguous. This CDR3 has 13 residues. Germline V gene sequence: CDR1 ENHRY, CDR2 SYGVKD. V was trimmed by 8 bases and J by 7 bases, leaving 12 bases between them. The CDR3 DNA is TGTGCCATCGCCCGGCGGCAGAATTCACCCCTCCACTTT. Protein sequence: CAIARRQNSPLHF.

This clone was found a few times. This rearrangement joins TRBV11-2 to TRBJ2-7, with 8 bases that match TRBD1. The germline V gene has CDR1 SGHAT and CDR2 FQNNGV. This CDR3 contains 15 residues. J lost 7 bases, V lost 4 bases, and 12 bases had no gene match. The CDR3 region is CASSWTGTPGVEQYF. For the CDR3, the DNA is TGTGCCAGCAGCTGGACAGGGACGCCCGGGGTGGAGCAGTACTTC. The whole variable domain, remainder taken from reference TRBV11-2 and TRBJ2-7, is EAGVAQSPRYKIIEKRQSVAFWCNPISGHATLYWYQQILGQGPKLLIQFQNNGVVDDSQLPKDRFSAERLKGVDSTLKIQPAKLEDSAVYLCASSWTGTPGVEQYFGPGTRLTVT.

This clone was picked up a small number of times. The V call is TRBV5-1, the J call TRBJ2-1, with TRBD2 matching over 13 bases. Germline CDR1 SGHRS, CDR2 YFSETQ. CDR3 length equals 17 residues. Trimming at V came to 4 bases and at J to 7 bases, leaving 11 bases not matched to a gene. The CDR3 protein is CASSVGVTSGRANEQFF. The DNA of the CDR3 is TGCGCCAGCAGCGTGGGGGTAACTAGCGGGAGGGCTAATGAGCAGTTCTTC.

The chain couples TRBV5-6 to TRBJ1-2; D unresolved. The germline CDR1 and CDR2 sequences are SGHDT and YYEEEE. This CDR3 is built from 14 residues. The V and J ends lost 5 bases and 4 bases respectively, with 15 bases between them. The CDR3 spells CASSPRGGSYGYTF. In DNA form, the CDR3 reads TGTGCCAGCAGTCCCCGGGGAGGGTCCTATGGCTACACCTTC.

This clone was counted once. Relative to the germline gene, one junction end is altered; a read error may explain this. The chain uses TRBV5-1 and TRBJ1-3, with a possible D match to TRBD1 (5 bases). The CDR3 is made up of 14 amino acids. The germline V gene encodes CDR1 SGHRS and CDR2 YFSETQ. The CDR3 reads CASSDGGAGNTIYF. CDR3 nucleotides: TGTGCCAGCAGCGACGGGGGAGCTGGAAACACCATATATTTT.

The V call is TRBV5-6, the J call TRBJ2-2; 12 bases are shared with TRBD2. V lost 0 bases, J lost 7 bases, and 4 bases stayed unmatched. CDR3 size: 16 residues. CDR1 and CDR2 (germline): SGHDT, YYEEEE. The CDR3 DNA reads TGTGCCAGCAGCTTGGACCTAGCGGGAGGGGACGGGGAGCTGTTTTTT. Translated, it gives CASSLDLAGGDGELFF.

This CDR3 reads CASSRFASYGYTF. The CDR3 DNA reads TGTGCCAGCAGTCGTTTCGCCAGCTATGGCTACACCTTC. V usage is TRBV27 and J usage is TRBJ1-2; no reliable D call. CDR3 length: 13 amino acids. V lost 5 bases and J lost 4, with 11 bases in between. CDR1 and CDR2 (germline): MNHEY, SMNVEV (reference sequence).

The V gene is TRBV9, the J gene TRBJ2-7; D possibly corresponds to TRBD1 (5 bases). The CDR3 runs 13 residues. Germline CDR1 reads SGDLS; CDR2 reads YYNGEE. Trimming removed 3 bases from V and 5 bases from J, with 12 bases in between. The DNA of the CDR3 is TGTGCCAGCAGCGCTGTAGGGGTCCACGAGCAGTACTTC. Amino acids: CASSAVGVHEQYF.

V and J are TRBV6-5 and TRBJ2-1, with TRBD1 as a possible D gene (6 bases). This CDR3 comprises 16 residues. The germline V and J ends were trimmed by 4 bases and 4 bases, with 17 bases remaining between them. Per germline, CDR1 MNHEY and CDR2 SVGAGI. CDR3 coding DNA: TGTGCCAGCAGTTCCAGTATGACAGGTACTTACAATGAGCAGTTCTTC. Translating gives CASSSSMTGTYNEQFF.

The chain uses TRBV10-3 and TRBJ2-1, with D possibly matching TRBD2 (6 bases). This CDR3 spans 14 amino acids. V was trimmed by 7 bases and J by 1 base, leaving 11 bases between them. Germline assignment: CDR1 ENHRY and CDR2 SYGVKD. The CDR3 here is CAINYGGSYNEQFF. In DNA, the CDR3 is TGTGCCATCAATTACGGGGGATCCTACAATGAGCAGTTCTTC.

This clone was seen a handful of times. J is TRBJ2-6 and V is TRBV4-1, with D unclear. Per germline, CDR1 MGHRA and CDR2 YSYEKL. This CDR3 is 15 amino acids long. V shed 4 bases and J shed 0 bases, with 7 bases lying between them. In DNA form, the CDR3 reads TGCGCCAGCAGCCTACTTGCCTCTGGGGCCAACGTCCTGACTTTC. Translation: CASSLLASGANVLTF.

The chain has TRBV18 and TRBJ2-7, with 9 positions matching TRBD1. This CDR3 spans 17 amino acids. Unmatched junction bases numbered 10, after V lost 4 bases and J lost 0 bases. Germline assignment: CDR1 KGHSH and CDR2 LQKENI. CDR3 nucleotide sequence: TGTGCCAGCTCACTCGGGACAGGGATGGTCGGCTCCTACGAGCAGTACTTC. Its translation is CASSLGTGMVGSYEQYF.

This chain uses TRBV13 with TRBJ2-1; D unclear. The V gene's germline CDR1 is PRHDT and CDR2 FYEKMQ (reference sequence). This CDR3 has 13 amino acids. Trimming removed 5 bases from V and 6 bases from J, with 11 bases in between. The CDR3 DNA is TGTGCCAGCAGCCAACTCCCATCCAATGAGCAGTTCTTC. Translated: CASSQLPSNEQFF.

J is TRBJ1-6 and V is TRBV6-6; a weak D match, TRBD1 (6 bases). V lost 5 bases and J 5 bases, leaving 16 bases between the germline ends. In germline, CDR1 is MNHNY, CDR2 SVGAGI (reference sequence). This CDR3 contains 16 residues. The CDR3, as DNA: TGTGCCAGCAGTCTACGGGGGGGCGTCAATAATTCACCCCTCCACTTT. Protein product: CASSLRGGVNNSPLHF.

CDR3: CASSPAGTGFGYTF. In DNA form, the CDR3 reads TGTGCCAGCAGCCCCGCCGGGACAGGGTTTGGCTACACCTTC. The rearrangement uses TRBV27 and TRBJ1-2; 9 nucleotides line up with TRBD1. Germline CDR1 is MNHEY and CDR2 is SMNVEV (reference sequence). The CDR3 consists of 14 residues. The ends lost 6 bases at V and 7 bases at J; junction bases unmatched: 9.

CDR3 DNA sequence: TGTGCCAGCTCACCCCGGAGCGCGGGGGGTACCTACAATGAGCAGTTCTTC. This gives the protein CASSPRSAGGTYNEQFF. J is TRBJ2-1 and V is TRBV18, with TRBD2 matching over 8 bases. The trim removed 3 bases at V and 2 bases at J, leaving 9 bases unmatched. The CDR3 loop spans 17 amino acids. Germline loops: CDR1 KGHSH, CDR2 LQKENI. Full variable domain (remainder filled in from reference TRBV18 and TRBJ2-1): NAGVMQNPRHLVRRRGQEARLRCSPMKGHSHVYWYRQLPEEGLKFMVYLQKENIIDESGMPKERFSAEFPKEGPSILRIQQVVRGDSAAYFCASSPRSAGGTYNEQFFGPGTRLTVL.